These 30 T cell receptor beta chains originate from one sample sequenced in a study of human T cells and chemical hapten exposure. From the RACE reads, TCRdb called clonotypes with MiXCR, one entry per CDR3 protein. Of more than 75,000 distinct CDR3 sequences in the sample, about 8.7% are singletons; the top ten hold about 1.4%. The time point here: healthy volunteer bleed at 6 weeks. Someone pulled total RNA out of unfractionated whole blood. Source material: whole blood. Receptors originate from a male donor in good health. Some clones in this sample may be carry-over from other donors' samples.

The chain recombines TRBV19 with TRBJ2-1; 9 bases agree with TRBD1. The CDR3 spans 17 residues. From germline, CDR1 is LNHDA and CDR2 SQIVND (reference sequence). J lost 2 bases, V lost 3 bases, and 8 bases had no gene match. The DNA for the CDR3 is TGTGCCAGTAGTATGGAGCACCGACAGGGGGCCTACAATGAGCAGTTCTTC. This gives the protein CASSMEHRQGAYNEQFF.

This clonotype was seen many times. The chain uses TRBV7-9 and TRBJ1-1, with D uncertain. This CDR3 contains 15 residues. Between the trimmed V and J ends, which lost 6 bases and 1 base, there was a span of 15 bases. Germline lookup yields CDR1 SEHNR and CDR2 FQNEAQ (reference sequence). CDR3 in DNA: TGTGCCAGCAGGCCCCGTGAGGGCGGGAACACTGAAGCTTTCTTT. Translating it yields CASRPREGGNTEAFF.

This chain uses TRBV3-1 with TRBJ2-3, with 7 nucleotides matching TRBD1. The length of the CDR3 is 16 residues. From germline, CDR1 is LGHDT and CDR2 YNNKEL (reference sequence). The J segment lost 0 bases and the V segment lost 6 bases, leaving 9 bases of the junction unmatched. The DNA of the CDR3 is TGTGCCAGCAGTCCATTGACAGGGTCTAGCACAGATACGCAGTATTTT. Amino acids: CASSPLTGSSTDTQYF.

This clonotype turned up a few times. In nucleotides, the CDR3 is TGTGCCAGTAGTAGAACAGGGGGAAGGGACTACGAGCAGTACTTC. Its translation: CASSRTGGRDYEQYF. The J gene is TRBJ2-7, the V gene TRBV19, with 8 bases fitting TRBD1. The CDR3 is 15 amino acids. The J segment lost 3 bases and the V segment lost 4 bases, leaving 8 bases of the junction unmatched. CDR1 LNHDA and CDR2 SQIVND come from the germline V gene (reference sequence).

In this sample, this clonotype turned up many times. J is TRBJ1-3 and V is TRBV5-5; the D is unclear. CDR1 is SGHKS and CDR2 is YYEKEE in the germline V gene (reference sequence). CDR3 length equals 14 residues. The V end lost 0 bases, the J end lost 7 bases, and 11 bases lay between the germline ends. In DNA, the CDR3 is TGTGCCAGCAGCTTGGCCCCTAGCGCGAACACCATATATTTT. It encodes CASSLAPSANTIYF.

This chain uses TRBV20-1 with TRBJ2-4, with 8 bases fitting TRBD1. Germline V CDR1 and CDR2: DFQATT, SNEGSKA (reference sequence). The CDR3 is made up of 14 amino acids. The junction had 10 bases not matched to a gene; V was cut back by 5 bases and J by 7 bases. CDR3: CSAGNTGGGNIQYF. The CDR3 region has the DNA TGCAGTGCTGGGAATACAGGGGGTGGGAACATTCAGTACTTC.

This clonotype was observed a handful of times. This rearrangement joins TRBV7-2 to TRBJ2-7; TRBD2 aligns across 8 bases. Trimming took 5 bases from V and 4 from J; bases not matched to a gene: 13. This CDR3 is built from 16 residues. CDR1 and CDR2 from the germline V gene are SGHTA and FQGNSA. The CDR3 DNA reads TGTGCCAGCAGCCCTGTCCCGGGACTAGTCAATTACGAGCAGTACTTC. Translation gives CASSPVPGLVNYEQYF.

This clonotype was seen a handful of times. The DNA of the CDR3 is TGTGCCAGCCTCGGACAGGGCTACGAGCAGTACTTC. It codes for CASLGQGYEQYF. This chain connects TRBV28 to TRBJ2-7, with 8 bases that match TRBD1. V lost 8 bases and J lost 3; bases outside the gene matches: 3. CDR1 MDHEN and CDR2 SYDVKM come from the germline V gene. This CDR3 spans 12 amino acids.

This clonotype appeared a few times. The rearrangement joins TRBV20-1 to TRBJ2-4; D is perhaps TRBD2 (5 bases). CDR1 is DFQATT, CDR2 SNEGSKA, per germline (reference sequence). The V end lost 5 bases, the J end lost 3 bases, and 14 bases lay between the germline ends. This CDR3 spans 14 amino acids. CDR3 coding DNA: TGCAGTGCTGAGGTGGCGGGCGTCAAAAACATTCAGTACTTC. Its translation: CSAEVAGVKNIQYF.

The chain is built from TRBV6-5 and TRBJ1-1; TRBD1 agrees at 8 bases. Germline loops: CDR1 MNHEY, CDR2 SVGAGI. V lost 2 bases, J lost 6 bases, and 8 bases stayed unmatched. The CDR3 contains 15 residues. The DNA of the CDR3 is TGTGCCAGCAGTTACACTAGGACAGGGCTGGCTGAAGCTTTCTTT. Translated: CASSYTRTGLAEAFF.

In its sample, this clonotype was seen many times. The rearrangement joins TRBV6-5 to TRBJ1-2; the match to TRBD1 covers 7 bases. The CDR3 sequence is 15 residues long. After removal of 7 bases from V and 5 bases from J, the junction contained 13 bases not matched to a gene. CDR1 and CDR2 (germline): MNHEY, SVGAGI. Written as DNA, the CDR3 is TGTGCCAGCACAGGGAACCCTTCGACAGGGTATGGCTACACCTTC. It specifies CASTGNPSTGYGYTF.

Concerning this clonotype itself: One end of the junction fails to match germline, which may point to a read error. The chain has TRBV14 and TRBJ2-3; TRBD2 matches at 7 bases. Germline V gene lookup returns CDR1 SGHDN and CDR2 FVKESK. The CDR3 covers 16 residues. In nucleotides, the CDR3 is TGTGCCAGCAGCCAAGAGAGCGGGGCCAGCACAGATACGCGGTATTTT. It is translated as CASSQESGASTDTRYF. The entire variable domain, with the rest obtained from reference TRBV14 and TRBJ2-3, is as follows: EAGVTQFPSHSVIEKGQTVTLRCDPISGHDNLYWYRRVMGKEIKFLLHFVKESKQDESGMPNNRFLAERTGGTYSTLKVQPAELEDSGVYFCASSQESGASTDTRYFGPGTRLTVL.

The sample holds many counts of this clonotype. The V call is TRBV5-1, the J call TRBJ1-1, with unresolved D. The CDR3 has 13 residues. Germline assignment: CDR1 SGHRS and CDR2 YFSETQ. The germline V and J ends were trimmed by 0 bases and 1 base, with 4 bases remaining between them. In nucleotides, the CDR3 is TGCGCCAGCAGCTTGGGTCCGAACACTGAAGCTTTCTTT. Protein: CASSLGPNTEAFF. The complete variable domain, with remaining parts taken from reference TRBV5-1 and TRBJ1-1, reads KAGVTQTPRYLIKTRGQQVTLSCSPISGHRSVSWYQQTPGQGLQFLFEYFSETQRNKGNFPGRFSGRQFSNSRSEMNVSTLELGDSALYLCASSLGPNTEAFFGQGTRLTVV.

This clonotype was detected only a few times. This rearrangement joins TRBV3-1 to TRBJ2-2; TRBD2 might be the D (6 bases). Trimming stripped 1 base from V and 2 bases from J, with 11 bases between. The germline gives CDR1 LGHDT, CDR2 YNNKEL (reference sequence). The CDR3 totals 16 residues. CDR3 loop: CASSQGTGTNTGELFF. CDR3 bases: TGTGCCAGCAGCCAAGGTACCGGGACTAACACCGGGGAGCTGTTTTTT.

At least ten counts were recorded for this clonotype. The V gene is TRBV29-1, the J gene TRBJ2-1, with D tentatively TRBD2 (5 bases). The CDR3 has 15 residues. Trimming cost V 1 base and J 7 bases, with 17 bases left between them. CDR1 is SQVTM, CDR2 ANQGSEA, per germline. The CDR3 sequence: CSVEVGERTWNEQFF. The CDR3 DNA sequence: TGCAGCGTTGAAGTTGGTGAGAGGACTTGGAATGAGCAGTTCTTC.

In this sample, this clonotype turned up a few times. The chain recombines TRBV5-1 with TRBJ2-3; D not certain. Trimming stripped 5 bases from V and 1 base from J, with 14 bases between. Germline assignment: CDR1 SGHRS and CDR2 YFSETQ. The CDR3 is 15 residues long. The CDR3 coding sequence is TGCGCCAGCAGGAACCCCAGCCACGGCACAGATACGCAGTATTTT. Its protein is CASRNPSHGTDTQYF.

This clonotype has more than one count but fewer than ten. The gene calls are TRBV6-1 and TRBJ1-1, with D unclear. Per germline, CDR1 MNHNS and CDR2 SASEGT. V lost 1 base to trimming and J lost 6 bases, with 9 bases between them. The CDR3 loop spans 13 amino acids. The DNA for the CDR3 is TGTGCCAGCAGTGAAGTGGCGCCCTCTGAAGCTTTCTTT. Amino acids: CASSEVAPSEAFF.

This clonotype was seen a handful of times. The chain employs TRBV10-3 and TRBJ2-6; TRBD1 matches 8 bases. In germline, CDR1 is ENHRY, CDR2 SYGVKD. This CDR3 spans 18 amino acids. V lost 2 bases to trimming and J lost 1 base; unmatched junction nucleotides: 7. The DNA of the CDR3 is TGTGCCATCAGTGAGCAATTTCAGGGGGCTTCTGGGGCCAACGTCCTGACTTTC. Protein product: CAISEQFQGASGANVLTF.

Here the CDR3 reads CASSASLGYNEQFF. The CDR3 nucleotides are TGTGCCAGCAGTGCCTCCCTAGGGTACAATGAGCAGTTCTTC. The rearrangement links TRBV6-1 to TRBJ2-1; D ambiguous. The germline gives CDR1 MNHNS, CDR2 SASEGT. The V and J ends lost 4 bases and 4 bases respectively, with 11 bases between them. CDR3 length equals 14 residues.

This clonotype was detected ten times or more. This sequence joins TRBV27 and TRBJ2-7; D is undetermined. The CDR3 has 12 residues. Trimming took off 8 bases at V and 3 bases at J, with 11 bases between the two ends. Germline V lookup: CDR1 MNHEY, CDR2 SMNVEV (reference sequence). The CDR3 DNA follows: TGTGCCAGCGGCCCCAAGGACTACGAGCAGTACTTC. Translated: CASGPKDYEQYF.

This clonotype was observed a few times. The rearrangement uses TRBV5-1 and TRBJ2-7; D is tentatively TRBD1 or TRBD2 (5 bases each). The ends were cut back, 4 bases at V and 3 bases at J, with 14 bases in the middle. The length of the CDR3 is 14 residues. Per germline, CDR1 SGHRS and CDR2 YFSETQ. The CDR3 nucleotides are TGCGCCAGCAGCCCCCGGGACCGAGACTACGAGCAGTACTTC. This encodes CASSPRDRDYEQYF.

This clonotype was seen a handful of times. The chain uses TRBV6-2 or TRBV6-3 and TRBJ1-5; TRBD1 aligns across 11 bases. This CDR3 comprises 21 residues. V gave up 2 bases and J gave up 2 bases; unmatched junction bases: 17. Germline V gives CDR1 MNHEY, CDR2 SVGEGT. The CDR3 nucleotides are TGTGCCAGCAGTTACCCCGGGACAGGGGGACGACGGGGCCTGGGCAATCAGCCCCAGCATTTT. Translation: CASSYPGTGGRRGLGNQPQHF.

This clonotype was picked up a small number of times. V is TRBV4-1 and J is TRBJ1-4; the D gene is possibly TRBD1 (5 bases). Trimming shortened V by 3 bases and J by 10 bases, and 24 bases separated the two germline ends. The CDR3 runs to 17 residues. Germline assignment: CDR1 MGHRA and CDR2 YSYEKL. The CDR3 DNA reads TGCGCCAGCAGCCAGACTGCAGGGAACCCACAGTCCGGAAAACTGTTTTTT. It encodes CASSQTAGNPQSGKLFF.

This clonotype appeared a few times. The gene calls are TRBV6-2 or TRBV6-3 and TRBJ2-3; D not certain. Per germline, CDR1 MNHEY and CDR2 SVGEGT. The length of the CDR3 is 11 residues. The V and J ends lost 8 bases and 0 bases respectively, with 3 bases between them. The CDR3 region is CASQSTDTQYF. Here the CDR3 DNA reads TGTGCCAGCCAAAGCACAGATACGCAGTATTTT.

This clonotype was observed a few times. This chain uses TRBV27 with TRBJ1-5, with a possible D match to TRBD1 (6 bases). Germline V CDR1 and CDR2: MNHEY, SMNVEV (reference sequence). This CDR3 contains 15 residues. V was cut by 5 bases and J by 0 bases, with 11 bases left in between. CDR3 sequence: CASSPGTISNQPQHF. The CDR3 DNA is TGTGCCAGCAGTCCCGGGACAATTAGCAATCAGCCCCAGCATTTT.

This clonotype was counted between two and nine times. J is TRBJ1-5 and V is TRBV20-1; D unresolved. Deletions cut 3 bases from V and 0 bases from J, with 6 bases between. The germline CDR1 and CDR2 sequences are DFQATT and SNEGSKA (reference sequence). There are 13 residues in the CDR3. The CDR3 bases are TGCAGTGCTAGTAGAGATAGCAATCAGCCCCAGCATTTT. Protein sequence: CSASRDSNQPQHF.

This clonotype was picked up one time. This chain joins TRBV19 and TRBJ2-7; D is tentatively TRBD1 or TRBD2 (6 bases each). Germline V lookup: CDR1 LNHDA, CDR2 SQIVND (reference sequence). The CDR3 has 13 amino acids. Trimming left V 3 bases short and J 6 bases short, with 12 bases between. The CDR3 spells CASSIGGLREQYF. The CDR3 DNA follows: TGTGCCAGTAGTATTGGGGGGCTTCGCGAGCAGTACTTC.

The chain combines TRBV29-1 with TRBJ1-1; 11 nucleotides match TRBD1. Per the germline V gene, CDR1 is SQVTM and CDR2 is ANQGSEA. This CDR3 has 11 amino acids. The V and J ends lost 7 bases and 8 bases, in that order; junction bases with no gene match: 3. The CDR3 bases are TGCAGCGGCGGGACAGGGGGGGAAGCTTTCTTT. The encoded protein is CSGGTGGEAFF.

J is TRBJ1-2 and V is TRBV14; 7 bases agree with TRBD1. This CDR3 has 13 residues. Germline V CDR1 and CDR2: SGHDN, FVKESK. Trimming cost V 4 bases and J 9 bases; bases outside gene matches: 8. CDR3 coding DNA: TGTGCCAGCAGCCCCGAAAGACAGGGCCGCTACACCTTC. Amino acids: CASSPERQGRYTF.

This clonotype was picked up a small number of times. This chain connects TRBV21-1 to TRBJ1-1. TRBV21-1 represents a pseudogene. The CDR3 length is 13 residues. CDR3 loop: CASSKGLVAEAFF. The CDR3 DNA is TGTGCCAGCAGCAAAGGGTTGGTAGCGGAAGCTTTCTTT.